These 5 T cell receptor beta chains share one sample of origin, sequenced in a study of cytomegalovirus exposure and HLA in healthy donors. The primer mix had 60 Vbeta and 13 Jbeta primers. Only in-frame clones appear in the TCRdb table, and some are missing; sequencing was by immunoSEQ multiplex PCR. In the table there are around 120,000 clones, 8% to 10% of which are singletons. Sequenced material: PBMCs. The origin of the receptors is a man aged 25 to 45 in good health and CMV-seronegative.

The V and J genes are TRBV11-2 and TRBJ1-2; no clear D. V shed 5 bases and J shed 4 bases, with 11 bases lying between them. Germline V gene lookup returns CDR1 SGHAT and CDR2 FQNNGV. The CDR3 is 13 residues long. The CDR3 nucleotides are TGTGCCAGCAGCCCCTACAGCCTCTATGGCTACACCTTC. It translates to CASSPYSLYGYTF.

V is TRBV27 and J is TRBJ1-5; D call uncertain. Trimming shortened V by 5 bases and J by 3 bases, and 11 bases separated the two germline ends. The CDR3 sequence is 14 residues long. From germline, CDR1 is MNHEY and CDR2 SMNVEV (reference sequence). The CDR3 DNA is TGTGCCAGCAGTCCTAACAGTCCCAATCAGCCCCAGCATTTT. This codes for CASSPNSPNQPQHF.

The chain links TRBV11-3 to TRBJ2-4, with 8 bases matching TRBD1. Germline V CDR1 and CDR2: SGHNT, YENEEA. The CDR3 consists of 16 residues. V lost 4 bases to trimming and J lost 1 base; unmatched junction nucleotides: 6. CDR3 in amino acids: CASSSADRVAKNIQYF. The CDR3 DNA reads as TGTGCCAGCAGCTCCGCGGACAGGGTCGCCAAAAACATTCAGTACTTC.

A few counts support this clone. This rearrangement joins TRBV7-2 to TRBJ2-7, with 14 bases identical to TRBD2. Germline CDR1 and CDR2: SGHTA and FQGNSA. There are 17 residues in the CDR3. With V trimmed by 8 bases and J by 3 bases, 12 bases remained unmatched. The CDR3, as DNA: TGTGCCAGCTCCTTTGGAACCGGGACTAGCGGGGGCTACGAGCAGTACTTC. Protein sequence: CASSFGTGTSGGYEQYF.

The J gene is TRBJ1-4, the V gene TRBV19; 7 nucleotides match TRBD1. V shed 5 bases, J shed 0 bases, and the junction held 6 bases outside the gene matches. Germline V gives CDR1 LNHDA, CDR2 SQIVND (reference sequence). The CDR3 spans 16 residues. The CDR3 loop is CASSGGTAPTNEKLFF. The CDR3 bases are TGTGCCAGTAGTGGCGGGACAGCCCCAACTAATGAAAAACTGTTTTTT. Variable domain in full (rest from reference TRBV19 and TRBJ1-4): DGGITQSPKYLFRKEGQNVTLSCEQNLNHDAMYWYRQDPGQGLRLIYYSQIVNDFQKGDIAEGYSVSREKKESFPLTVTSAQKNPTAFYLCASSGGTAPTNEKLFFGSGTQLSVL.